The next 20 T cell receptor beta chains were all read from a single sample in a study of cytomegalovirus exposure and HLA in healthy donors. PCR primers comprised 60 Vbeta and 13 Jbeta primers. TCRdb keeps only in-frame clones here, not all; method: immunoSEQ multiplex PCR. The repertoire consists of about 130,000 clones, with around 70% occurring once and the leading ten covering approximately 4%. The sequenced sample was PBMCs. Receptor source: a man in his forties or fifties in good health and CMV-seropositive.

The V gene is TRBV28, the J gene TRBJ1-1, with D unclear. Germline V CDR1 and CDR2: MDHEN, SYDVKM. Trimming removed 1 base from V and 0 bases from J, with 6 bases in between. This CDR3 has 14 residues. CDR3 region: CASSLFQLNTEAFF. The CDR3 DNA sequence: TGTGCCAGCAGTTTATTTCAGTTGAACACTGAAGCTTTCTTT. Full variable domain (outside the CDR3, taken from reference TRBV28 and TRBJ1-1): DVKVTQSSRYLVKRTGEKVFLECVQDMDHENMFWYRQDPGLGLRLIYFSYDVKMKEKGDIPEGYSVSREKKERFSLILESASTNQTSMYLCASSLFQLNTEAFFGQGTRLTVV.

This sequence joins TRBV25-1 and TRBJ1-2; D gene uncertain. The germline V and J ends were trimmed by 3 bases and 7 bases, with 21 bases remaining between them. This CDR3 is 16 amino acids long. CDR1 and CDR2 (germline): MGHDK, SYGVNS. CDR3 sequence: CASSEFGNLPVRGYTF. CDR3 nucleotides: TGTGCCAGCAGTGAGTTCGGGAACCTCCCAGTCCGTGGCTACACCTTC.

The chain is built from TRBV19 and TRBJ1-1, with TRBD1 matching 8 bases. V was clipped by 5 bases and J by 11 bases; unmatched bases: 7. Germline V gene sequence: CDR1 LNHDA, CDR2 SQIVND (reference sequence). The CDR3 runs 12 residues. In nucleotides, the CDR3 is TGTGCCAGTAGTGCCCAGGGGGCGCTGGCTTTCTTT. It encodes CASSAQGALAFF.

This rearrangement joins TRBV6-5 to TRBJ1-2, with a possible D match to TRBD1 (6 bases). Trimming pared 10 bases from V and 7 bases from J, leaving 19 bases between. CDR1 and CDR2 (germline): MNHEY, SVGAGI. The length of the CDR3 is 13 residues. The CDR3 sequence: CATLETGIGGYTF. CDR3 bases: TGTGCCACCTTAGAAACAGGGATCGGTGGCTACACCTTC.

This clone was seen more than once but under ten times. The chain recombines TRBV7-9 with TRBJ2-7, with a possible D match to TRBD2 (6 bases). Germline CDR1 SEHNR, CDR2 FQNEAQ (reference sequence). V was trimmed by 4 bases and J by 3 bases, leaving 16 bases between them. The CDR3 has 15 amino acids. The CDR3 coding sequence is TGTGCCAGCAGCTCTAGGGCTAGCGTATTCTACGAGCAGTACTTC. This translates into CASSSRASVFYEQYF.

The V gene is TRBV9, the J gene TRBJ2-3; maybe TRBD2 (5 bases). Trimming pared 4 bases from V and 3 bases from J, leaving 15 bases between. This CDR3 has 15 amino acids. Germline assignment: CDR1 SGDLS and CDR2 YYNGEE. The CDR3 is CASSSIASGTDTQYF. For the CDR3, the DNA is TGTGCCAGCAGCTCCATAGCGAGTGGGACAGATACGCAGTATTTT.

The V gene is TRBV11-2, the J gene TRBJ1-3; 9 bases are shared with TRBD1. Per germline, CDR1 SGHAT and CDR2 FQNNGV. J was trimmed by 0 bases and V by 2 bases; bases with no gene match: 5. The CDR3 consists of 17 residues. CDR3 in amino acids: CASSLPTGGLSGNTIYF. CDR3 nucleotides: TGTGCCAGCAGCTTACCCACAGGGGGCCTCTCTGGAAACACCATATATTTT.

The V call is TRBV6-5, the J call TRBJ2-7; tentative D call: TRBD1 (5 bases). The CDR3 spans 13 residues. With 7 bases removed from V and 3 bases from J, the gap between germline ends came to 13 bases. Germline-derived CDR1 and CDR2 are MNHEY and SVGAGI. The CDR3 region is CASKGRVGYEQYF. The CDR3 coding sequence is TGTGCCAGCAAGGGCAGGGTAGGCTACGAGCAGTACTTC.

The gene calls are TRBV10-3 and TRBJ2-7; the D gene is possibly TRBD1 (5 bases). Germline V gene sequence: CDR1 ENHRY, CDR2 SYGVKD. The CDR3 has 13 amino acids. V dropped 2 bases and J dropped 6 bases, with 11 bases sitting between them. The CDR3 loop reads CAISEGQGGEQYF. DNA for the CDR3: TGTGCCATCAGTGAGGGGCAGGGTGGCGAGCAGTACTTC.

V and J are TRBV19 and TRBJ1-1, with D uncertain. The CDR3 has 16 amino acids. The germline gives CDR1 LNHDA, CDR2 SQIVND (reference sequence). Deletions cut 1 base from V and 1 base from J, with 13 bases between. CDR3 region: CASSIGTGRRNTEAFF. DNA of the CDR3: TGTGCCAGTAGTATAGGCACGGGGAGGAGGAACACTGAAGCTTTCTTT.

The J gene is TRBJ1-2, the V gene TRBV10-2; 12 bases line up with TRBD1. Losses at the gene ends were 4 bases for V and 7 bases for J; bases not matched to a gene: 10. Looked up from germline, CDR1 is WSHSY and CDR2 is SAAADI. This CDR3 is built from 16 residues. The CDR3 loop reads CASSGPGTGGSSGYTF. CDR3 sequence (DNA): TGCGCCAGCAGTGGTCCCGGGACAGGGGGCTCGAGTGGCTACACCTTC.

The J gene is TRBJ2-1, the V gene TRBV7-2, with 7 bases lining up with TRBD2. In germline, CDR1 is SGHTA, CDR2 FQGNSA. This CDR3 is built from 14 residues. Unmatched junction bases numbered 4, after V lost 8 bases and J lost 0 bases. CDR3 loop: CASGGRGSYNEQFF. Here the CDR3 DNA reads TGTGCCAGCGGGGGGAGGGGCTCCTACAATGAGCAGTTCTTC.

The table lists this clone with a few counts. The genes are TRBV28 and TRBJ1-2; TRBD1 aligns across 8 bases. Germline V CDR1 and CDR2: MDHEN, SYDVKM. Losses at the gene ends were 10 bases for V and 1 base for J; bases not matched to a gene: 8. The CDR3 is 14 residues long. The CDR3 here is CATSTGVINYGYTF. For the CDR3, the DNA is TGTGCCACCTCGACAGGGGTTATTAACTATGGCTACACCTTC.

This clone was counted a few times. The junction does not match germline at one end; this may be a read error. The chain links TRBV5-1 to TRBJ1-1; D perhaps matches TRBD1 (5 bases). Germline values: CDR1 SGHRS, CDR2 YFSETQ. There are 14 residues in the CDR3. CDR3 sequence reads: CASTPTAGNTKAFF. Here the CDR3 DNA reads TGCGCCAGCACCCCGACAGCGGGAAACACTAAAGCTTTCTTT.

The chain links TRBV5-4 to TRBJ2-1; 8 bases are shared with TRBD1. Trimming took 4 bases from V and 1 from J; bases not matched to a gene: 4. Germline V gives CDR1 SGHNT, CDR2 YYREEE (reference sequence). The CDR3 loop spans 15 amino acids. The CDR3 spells CASSPDRVSYNEQFF. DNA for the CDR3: TGTGCCAGCAGCCCGGACAGGGTTTCCTACAATGAGCAGTTCTTC. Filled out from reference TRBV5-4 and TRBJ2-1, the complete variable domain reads ETGVTQSPTHLIKTRGQQVTLRCSSQSGHNTVSWYQQALGQGPQFIFQYYREEENGRGNFPPRFSGLQFPNYSSELNVNALELDDSALYLCASSPDRVSYNEQFFGPGTRLTVL.

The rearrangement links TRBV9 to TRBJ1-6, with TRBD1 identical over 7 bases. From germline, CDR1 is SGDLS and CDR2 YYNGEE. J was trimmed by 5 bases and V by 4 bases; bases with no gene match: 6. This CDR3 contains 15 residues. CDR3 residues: CASSPTGTDNSPLHF. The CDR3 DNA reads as TGTGCCAGCAGCCCCACCGGGACAGATAATTCACCCCTCCACTTT. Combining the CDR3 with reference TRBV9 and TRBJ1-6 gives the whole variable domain DSGVTQTPKHLITATGQRVTLRCSPRSGDLSVYWYQQSLDQGLQFLIQYYNGEERAKGNILERFSAQQFPDLHSELNLSSLELGDSALYFCASSPTGTDNSPLHFGNGTRLTVT.

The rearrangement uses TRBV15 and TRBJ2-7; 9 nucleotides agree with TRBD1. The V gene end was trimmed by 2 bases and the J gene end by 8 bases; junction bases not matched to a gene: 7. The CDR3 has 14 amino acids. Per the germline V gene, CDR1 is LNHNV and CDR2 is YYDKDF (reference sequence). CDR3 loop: CATSRPGQGNKQYF. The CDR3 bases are TGTGCCACCAGCAGACCGGGACAGGGTAACAAGCAGTACTTC.

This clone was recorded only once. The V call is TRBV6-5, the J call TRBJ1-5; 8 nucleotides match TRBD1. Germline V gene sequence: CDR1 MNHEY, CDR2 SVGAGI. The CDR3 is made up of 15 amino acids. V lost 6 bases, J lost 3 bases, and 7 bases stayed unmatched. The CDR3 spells CASSRSGGINQPQHF. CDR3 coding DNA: TGTGCCAGCAGCCGTTCAGGGGGCATCAATCAGCCCCAGCATTTT.

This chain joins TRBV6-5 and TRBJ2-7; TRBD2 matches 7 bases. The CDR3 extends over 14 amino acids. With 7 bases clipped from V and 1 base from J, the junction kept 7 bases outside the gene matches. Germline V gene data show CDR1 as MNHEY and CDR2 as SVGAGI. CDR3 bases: TGTGCCAGCAAGAGGGGAGGGCCTTCCTACGAGCAGTACTTC. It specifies CASKRGGPSYEQYF.

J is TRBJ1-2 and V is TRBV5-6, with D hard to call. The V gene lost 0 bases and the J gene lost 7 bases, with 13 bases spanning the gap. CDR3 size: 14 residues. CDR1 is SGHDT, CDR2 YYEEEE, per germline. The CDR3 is CASSLGRTTGGYTF. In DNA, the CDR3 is TGTGCCAGCAGCTTGGGGCGCACAACGGGTGGCTACACCTTC.